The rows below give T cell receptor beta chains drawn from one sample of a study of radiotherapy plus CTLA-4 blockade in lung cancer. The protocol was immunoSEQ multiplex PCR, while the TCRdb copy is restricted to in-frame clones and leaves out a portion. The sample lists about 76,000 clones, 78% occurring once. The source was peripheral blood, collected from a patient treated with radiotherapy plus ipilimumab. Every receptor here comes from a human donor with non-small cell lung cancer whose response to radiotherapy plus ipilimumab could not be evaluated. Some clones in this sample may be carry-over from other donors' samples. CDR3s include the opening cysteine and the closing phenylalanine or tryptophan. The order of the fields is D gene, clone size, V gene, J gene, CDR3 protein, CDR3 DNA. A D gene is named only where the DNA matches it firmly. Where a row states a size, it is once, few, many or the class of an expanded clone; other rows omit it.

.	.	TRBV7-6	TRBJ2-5	CASRKGGERETQYF	TGTGCCAGCAGGAAGGGGGGGGAGCGAGAGACCCAGTACTTC
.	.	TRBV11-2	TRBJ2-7	CASSTRSRVYEQYF	TGTGCCAGCAGCACACGATCTCGGGTCTACGAGCAGTACTTC
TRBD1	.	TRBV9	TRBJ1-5	CASSVGGGWGQPQHF	TGTGCCAGCAGCGTAGGAGGGGGCTGGGGTCAGCCCCAGCATTTT
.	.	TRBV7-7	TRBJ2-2	CASSLVGGNTGELFF	TGTGCTAGCAGCTTAGTCGGGGGGAACACCGGGGAGCTGTTTTTT
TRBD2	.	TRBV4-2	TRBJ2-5	CASSHGVAGTQETQYF	TGTGCCAGCAGCCATGGGGTAGCGGGGACCCAAGAGACCCAGTACTTC
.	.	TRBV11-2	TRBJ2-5	CASSLGPPETQYF	TGTGCCAGCAGCTTAGGGCCCCCCGAGACCCAGTACTTC
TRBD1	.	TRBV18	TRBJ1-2	CASSPLGQGKVNGYTF	TGTGCCAGCTCACCACTGGGACAGGGGAAGGTCAATGGCTACACCTTC
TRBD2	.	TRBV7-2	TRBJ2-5	CAGSGSPGRQETQYF	TGTGCCGGATCTGGGTCTCCCGGGAGGCAAGAGACCCAGTACTTC
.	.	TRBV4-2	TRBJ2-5	CASSPFRGQETQYF	TGTGCCAGCAGCCCTTTCCGGGGCCAAGAGACCCAGTACTTC
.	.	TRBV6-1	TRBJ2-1	CASSDRADFYNEQFF	TGTGCCAGCAGTGACAGGGCAGATTTTTACAATGAGCAGTTCTTC
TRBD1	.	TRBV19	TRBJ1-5	CASRKGAVVGNQPQHF	TGTGCCAGTAGGAAGGGGGCCGTGGTTGGCAATCAGCCCCAGCATTTT
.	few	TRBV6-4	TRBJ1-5	CASSREVNQPQHF	TGTGCCAGCAGCCGGGAGGTAAATCAGCCCCAGCATTTT
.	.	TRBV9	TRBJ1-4	CASSGGPTNEKLFF	TGTGCCAGCAGCGGGGGGCCCACTAATGAAAAACTGTTTTTT
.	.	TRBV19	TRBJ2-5	CASSNRDPGETQYF	TGTGCCAGTAGTAACAGGGACCCGGGAGAGACCCAGTACTTC
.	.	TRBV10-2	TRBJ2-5	CASRPRGETQYF	TGCGCCAGCAGACCCCGGGGGGAGACCCAGTACTTC
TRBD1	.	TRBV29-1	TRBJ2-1	CSARTGSNEQFF	TGCAGCGCCCGGACAGGGTCCAATGAGCAGTTCTTC
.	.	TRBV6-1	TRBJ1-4	CASREGFATNEKLFF	TGTGCCAGCAGGGAGGGGTTTGCAACTAATGAAAAACTGTTTTTT
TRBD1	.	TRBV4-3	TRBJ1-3	CASSQDRARGQGNTIYF	TGCGCCAGCAGCCAAGATAGGGCCAGGGGGCAAGGAAACACCATATATTTT
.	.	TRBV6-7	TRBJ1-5	CAFTGGPNQPQHF	TGTGCCTTTACCGGCGGGCCGAATCAGCCCCAGCATTTT
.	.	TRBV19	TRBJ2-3	CASRERATTDTQYF	TGTGCCAGTAGGGAGAGGGCAACGACAGATACGCAGTATTTT
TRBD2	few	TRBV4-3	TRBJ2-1	CASSPLAGVSYNEQFF	TGCGCCAGCAGCCCGCTAGCGGGGGTCTCCTACAATGAGCAGTTCTTC
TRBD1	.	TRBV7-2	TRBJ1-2	CASSPRTGSFYGYTF	TGTGCCAGCAGCCCTCGGACAGGATCCTTCTATGGCTACACCTTC
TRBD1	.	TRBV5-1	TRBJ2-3	CASSGQGLRDTQYF	TGCGCCAGCTCGGGACAGGGGCTAAGAGATACGCAGTATTTT
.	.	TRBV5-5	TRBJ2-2	CASRPGGTGELFF	TGTGCCAGCAGACCAGGAGGTACCGGGGAGCTGTTTTTT
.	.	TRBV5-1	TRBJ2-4	CASSLPLDSPRNIQYF	TGCGCCAGCAGCTTGCCCCTTGACTCCCCCCGGAACATTCAGTACTTC
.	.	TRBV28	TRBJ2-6	CASRRYGGSGANVLTF	TGTGCCAGCAGACGCTACGGGGGATCCGGGGCCAACGTCCTGACTTTC
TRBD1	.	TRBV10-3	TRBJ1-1	CAISEYMGTGGTEAFF	TGTGCCATCAGTGAATACATGGGGACAGGGGGCACTGAAGCTTTCTTT
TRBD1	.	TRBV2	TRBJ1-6	CASSVSQGVKTLHF	TGTGCCAGCAGTGTATCACAGGGGGTAAAGACCCTCCACTTT
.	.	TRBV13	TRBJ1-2	CASSFWGLEYGYTF	TGTGCCAGCAGCTTTTGGGGGCTCGAGTATGGCTACACCTTC
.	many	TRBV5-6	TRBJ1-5	CASSFVGAYQPQHF	TGTGCCAGCAGCTTTGTGGGGGCGTATCAGCCCCAGCATTTT
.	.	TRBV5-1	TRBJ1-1	CASSLTGTTTEAFF	TGCGCCAGCAGCTTGACAGGTACCACCACTGAAGCTTTCTTT
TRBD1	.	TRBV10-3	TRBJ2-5	CAISWTGVAGETQYF	TGTGCCATCAGTTGGACAGGGGTTGCGGGAGAGACCCAGTACTTC
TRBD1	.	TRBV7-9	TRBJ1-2	CASSLGAGGLARGGYTF	TGTGCCAGCAGCTTAGGGGCAGGGGGCCTCGCTAGAGGTGGCTACACCTTC
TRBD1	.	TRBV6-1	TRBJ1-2	CASTAHLSTGYGYTF	TGTGCCAGCACAGCCCACCTATCGACAGGGTATGGCTACACCTTC
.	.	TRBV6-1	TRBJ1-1	CASIPQGGYTEAFF	TGTGCCAGCATTCCCCAGGGTGGGTACACTGAAGCTTTCTTT
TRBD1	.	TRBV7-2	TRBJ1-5	CASSKDRTGFSNQPQHF	TGTGCCAGCAGCAAGGACAGGACGGGGTTTAGCAATCAGCCCCAGCATTTT
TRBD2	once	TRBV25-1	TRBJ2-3	CASSGGLAGENTDTQYF	TGTGCCAGCAGTGGCGGCCTAGCGGGGGAGAACACAGATACGCAGTATTTT
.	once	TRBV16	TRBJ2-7	CASSQSRGRGFEQYF	TGTGCCAGCAGCCAATCTAGGGGCAGAGGCTTCGAGCAGTACTTC
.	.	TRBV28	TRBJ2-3	CASMGQSVALQPPDTQYF	TGTGCCAGCATGGGGCAGTCGGTAGCCTTACAGCCGCCAGATACGCAGTATTTT
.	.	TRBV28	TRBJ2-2	CASSPGGAWSGELFF	TGTGCCAGCAGCCCCGGAGGGGCATGGTCCGGGGAGCTGTTTTTT
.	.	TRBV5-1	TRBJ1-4	CASSLIGESVF	TGCGCCAGCAGCTTGATCGGGGAATCGGTTTTT
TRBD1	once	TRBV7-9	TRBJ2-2	CASAGPGQGSNTGELFF	TGTGCCAGCGCCGGGCCGGGACAGGGGTCGAACACCGGGGAGCTGTTTTTT
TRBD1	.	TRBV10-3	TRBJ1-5	CAIKKGQGDQPQHF	TGTGCCATCAAAAAGGGGCAGGGGGATCAGCCCCAGCATTTT